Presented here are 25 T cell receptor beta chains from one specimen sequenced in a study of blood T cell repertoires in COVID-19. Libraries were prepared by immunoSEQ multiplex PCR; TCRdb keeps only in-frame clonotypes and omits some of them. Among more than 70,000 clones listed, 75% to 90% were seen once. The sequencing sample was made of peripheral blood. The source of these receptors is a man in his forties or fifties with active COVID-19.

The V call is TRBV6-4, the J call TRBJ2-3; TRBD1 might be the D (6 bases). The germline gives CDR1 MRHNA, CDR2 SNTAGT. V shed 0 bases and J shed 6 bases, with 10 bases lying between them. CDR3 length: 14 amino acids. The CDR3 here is CASSDSKTGDTQYF. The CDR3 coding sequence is TGTGCCAGCAGTGACTCGAAAACAGGGGATACGCAGTATTTT.

CDR3 residues: CASSALLYTGELFF. The CDR3 DNA sequence: TGTGCCAGCAGTGCCCTATTATACACCGGGGAGCTGTTTTTT. V usage is TRBV27 and J usage is TRBJ2-2; D gene uncertain. Germline V CDR1 and CDR2: MNHEY, SMNVEV (reference sequence). This CDR3 contains 14 residues. Trimming pared 5 bases from V and 3 bases from J, leaving 10 bases between.

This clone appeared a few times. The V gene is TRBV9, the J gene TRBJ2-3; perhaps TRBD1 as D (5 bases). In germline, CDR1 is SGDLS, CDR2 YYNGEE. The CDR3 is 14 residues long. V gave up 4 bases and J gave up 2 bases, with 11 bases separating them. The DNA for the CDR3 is TGTGCCAGCAGCAGACAGCCCGCCACAGATACGCAGTATTTT. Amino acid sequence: CASSRQPATDTQYF.

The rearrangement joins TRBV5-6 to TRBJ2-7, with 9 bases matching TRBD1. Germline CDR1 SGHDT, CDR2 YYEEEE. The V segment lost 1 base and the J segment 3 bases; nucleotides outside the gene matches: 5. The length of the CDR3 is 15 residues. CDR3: CASSLPDRGSYEQYF. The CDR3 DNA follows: TGTGCCAGCAGCTTGCCGGACAGGGGAAGCTACGAGCAGTACTTC. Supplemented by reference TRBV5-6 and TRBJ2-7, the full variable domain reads DAGVTQSPTHLIKTRGQQVTLRCSPKSGHDTVSWYQQALGQGPQFIFQYYEEEERQRGNFPDRFSGHQFPNYSSELNVNALLLGDSALYLCASSLPDRGSYEQYFGPGTRLTVT.

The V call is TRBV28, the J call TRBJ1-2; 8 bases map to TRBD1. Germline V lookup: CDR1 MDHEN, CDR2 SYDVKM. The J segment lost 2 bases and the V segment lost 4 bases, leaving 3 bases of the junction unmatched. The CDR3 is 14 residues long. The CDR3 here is CASSSGTGNYGYTF. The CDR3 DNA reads TGTGCCAGCAGTTCCGGGACAGGAAACTATGGCTACACCTTC.

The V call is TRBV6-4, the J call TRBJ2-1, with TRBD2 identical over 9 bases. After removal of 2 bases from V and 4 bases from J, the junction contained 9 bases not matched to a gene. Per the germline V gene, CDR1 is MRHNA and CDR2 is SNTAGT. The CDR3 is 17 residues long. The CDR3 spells CASSDGWTSDNYNEQFF. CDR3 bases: TGTGCCAGCAGTGACGGCTGGACTAGCGACAATTACAATGAGCAGTTCTTC.

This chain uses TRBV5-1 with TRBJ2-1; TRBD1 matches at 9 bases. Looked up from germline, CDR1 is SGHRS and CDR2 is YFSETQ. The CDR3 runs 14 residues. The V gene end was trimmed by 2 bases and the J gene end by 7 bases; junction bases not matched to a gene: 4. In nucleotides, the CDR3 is TGCGCCAGCAGCTTCGGGACAGGGATGAATGAGCAGTTCTTC. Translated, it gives CASSFGTGMNEQFF.

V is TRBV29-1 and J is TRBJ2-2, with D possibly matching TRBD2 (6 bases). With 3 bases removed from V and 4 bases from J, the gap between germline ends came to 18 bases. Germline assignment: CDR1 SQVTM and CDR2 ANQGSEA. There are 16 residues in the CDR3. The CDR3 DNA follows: TGCAGCGTTGAGCGGGGAGGCAGGGACGGCACCGGGGAGCTGTTTTTT. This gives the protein CSVERGGRDGTGELFF.

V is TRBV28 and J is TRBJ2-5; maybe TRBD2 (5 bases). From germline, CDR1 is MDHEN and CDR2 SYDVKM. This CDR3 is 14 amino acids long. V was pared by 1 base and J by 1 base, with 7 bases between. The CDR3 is CASSLFGIQETQYF. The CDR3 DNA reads TGTGCCAGCAGTTTATTCGGGATCCAAGAGACCCAGTACTTC.

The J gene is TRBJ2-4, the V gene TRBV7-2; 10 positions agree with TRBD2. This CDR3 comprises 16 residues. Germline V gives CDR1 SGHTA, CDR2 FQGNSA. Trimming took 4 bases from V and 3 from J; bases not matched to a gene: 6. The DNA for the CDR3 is TGTGCCAGCAGCTCAGGAGCGGGAGGGCACAAAAACATTCAGTACTTC. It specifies CASSSGAGGHKNIQYF.

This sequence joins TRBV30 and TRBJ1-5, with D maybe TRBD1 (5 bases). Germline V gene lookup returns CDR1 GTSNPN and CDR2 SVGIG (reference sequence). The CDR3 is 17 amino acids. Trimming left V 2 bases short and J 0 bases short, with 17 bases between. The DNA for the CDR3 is TGTGCCTGGAGTTCCGCGGGGGGGGACTATAGCAATCAGCCCCAGCATTTT. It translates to CAWSSAGGDYSNQPQHF.

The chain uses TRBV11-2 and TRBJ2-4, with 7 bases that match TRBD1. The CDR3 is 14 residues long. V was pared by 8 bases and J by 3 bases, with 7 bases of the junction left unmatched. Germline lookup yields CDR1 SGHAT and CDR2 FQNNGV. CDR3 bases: TGTGCCAGCGGCAACAGGGGTGGCAAAAACATTCAGTACTTC. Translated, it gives CASGNRGGKNIQYF.

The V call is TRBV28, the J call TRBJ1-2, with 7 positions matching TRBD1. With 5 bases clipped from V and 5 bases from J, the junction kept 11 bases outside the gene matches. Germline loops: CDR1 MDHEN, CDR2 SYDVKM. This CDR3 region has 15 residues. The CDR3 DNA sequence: TGTGCCAGCAGTATTAACCGAGACAGGGTATATGGCTACACCTTC. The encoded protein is CASSINRDRVYGYTF.

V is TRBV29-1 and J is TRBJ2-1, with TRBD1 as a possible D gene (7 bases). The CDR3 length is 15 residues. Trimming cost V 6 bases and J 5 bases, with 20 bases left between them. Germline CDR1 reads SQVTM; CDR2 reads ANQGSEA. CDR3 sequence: CSVTRTGGVDNEQFF. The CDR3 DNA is TGCAGCGTCACCCGGACAGGCGGGGTGGACAATGAGCAGTTCTTC.

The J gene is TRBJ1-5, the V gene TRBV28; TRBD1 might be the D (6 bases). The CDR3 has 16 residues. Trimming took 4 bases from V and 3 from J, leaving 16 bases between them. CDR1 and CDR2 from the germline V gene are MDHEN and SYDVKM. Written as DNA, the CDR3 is TGTGCCAGCAGTTCCCCGTCGTACAGGGCCAATCAGCCCCAGCATTTT. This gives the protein CASSSPSYRANQPQHF.

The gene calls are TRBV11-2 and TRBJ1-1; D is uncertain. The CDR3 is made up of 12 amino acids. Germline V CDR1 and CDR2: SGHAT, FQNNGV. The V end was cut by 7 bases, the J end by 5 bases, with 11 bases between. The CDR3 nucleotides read TGTGCCAGCACCACTCACCGGACTGAAGCTTTCTTT. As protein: CASTTHRTEAFF.

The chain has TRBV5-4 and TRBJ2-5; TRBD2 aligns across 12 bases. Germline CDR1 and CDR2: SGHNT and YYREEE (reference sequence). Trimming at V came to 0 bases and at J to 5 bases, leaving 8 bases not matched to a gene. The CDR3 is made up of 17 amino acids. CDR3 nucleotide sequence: TGTGCCAGCAGCTTGGGGCTAGCGGGGGGGCCCGGGGAGACCCAGTACTTC. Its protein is CASSLGLAGGPGETQYF.

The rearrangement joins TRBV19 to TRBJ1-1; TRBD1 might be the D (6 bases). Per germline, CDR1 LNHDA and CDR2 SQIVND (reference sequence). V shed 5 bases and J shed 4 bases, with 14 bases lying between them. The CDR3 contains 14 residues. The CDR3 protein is CASSLGGDTTEAFF. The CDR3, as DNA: TGTGCCAGTAGTCTGGGAGGGGACACCACTGAAGCTTTCTTT.

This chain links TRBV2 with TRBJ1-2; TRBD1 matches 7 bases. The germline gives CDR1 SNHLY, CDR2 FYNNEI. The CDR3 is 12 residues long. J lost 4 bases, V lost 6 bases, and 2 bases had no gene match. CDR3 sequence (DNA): TGTGCCAGCAGCAGGGGGACCTATGGCTACACCTTC. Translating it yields CASSRGTYGYTF. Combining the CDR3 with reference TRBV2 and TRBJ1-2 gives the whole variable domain EPEVTQTPSHQVTQMGQEVILRCVPISNHLYFYWYRQILGQKVEFLVSFYNNEISEKSEIFDDQFSVERPDGSNFTLKIRSTKLEDSAMYFCASSRGTYGYTFGSGTRLTVV.

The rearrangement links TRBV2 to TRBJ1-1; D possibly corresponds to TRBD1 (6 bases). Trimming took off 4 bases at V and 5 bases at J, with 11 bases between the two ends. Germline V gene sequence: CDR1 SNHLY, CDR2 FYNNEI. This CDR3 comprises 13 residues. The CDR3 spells CASSGQALTEAFF. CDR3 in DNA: TGTGCCAGCAGTGGACAGGCCTTGACTGAAGCTTTCTTT.

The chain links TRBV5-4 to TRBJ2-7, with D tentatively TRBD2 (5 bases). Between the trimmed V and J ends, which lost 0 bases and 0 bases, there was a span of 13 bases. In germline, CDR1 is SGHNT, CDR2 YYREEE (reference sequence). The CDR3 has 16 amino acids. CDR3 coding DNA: TGTGCCAGCAGCTTGGTGCCTCTTGGGAGCTCCTACGAGCAGTACTTC. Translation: CASSLVPLGSSYEQYF.

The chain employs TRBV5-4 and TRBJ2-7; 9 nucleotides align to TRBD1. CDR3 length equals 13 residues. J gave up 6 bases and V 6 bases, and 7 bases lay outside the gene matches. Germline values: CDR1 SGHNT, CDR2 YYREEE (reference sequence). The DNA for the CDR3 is TGTGCCAGCAACCGGGACAGGGCGGGCGAGCAGTACTTC. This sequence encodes CASNRDRAGEQYF.

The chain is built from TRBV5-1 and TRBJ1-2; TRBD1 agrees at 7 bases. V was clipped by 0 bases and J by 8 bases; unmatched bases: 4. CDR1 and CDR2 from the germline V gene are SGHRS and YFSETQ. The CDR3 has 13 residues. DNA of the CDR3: TGCGCCAGCAGCTTGGGACAGGGAGAGGGCTACACCTTC. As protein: CASSLGQGEGYTF.

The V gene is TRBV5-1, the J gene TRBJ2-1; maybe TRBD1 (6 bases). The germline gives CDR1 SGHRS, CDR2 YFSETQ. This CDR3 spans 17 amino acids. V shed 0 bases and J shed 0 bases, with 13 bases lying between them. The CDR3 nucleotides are TGCGCCAGCAGCTTGGCGTCTGGACAGTCCTCCTACAATGAGCAGTTCTTC. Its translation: CASSLASGQSSYNEQFF. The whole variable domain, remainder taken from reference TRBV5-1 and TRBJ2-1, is KAGVTQTPRYLIKTRGQQVTLSCSPISGHRSVSWYQQTPGQGLQFLFEYFSETQRNKGNFPGRFSGRQFSNSRSEMNVSTLELGDSALYLCASSLASGQSSYNEQFFGPGTRLTVL.

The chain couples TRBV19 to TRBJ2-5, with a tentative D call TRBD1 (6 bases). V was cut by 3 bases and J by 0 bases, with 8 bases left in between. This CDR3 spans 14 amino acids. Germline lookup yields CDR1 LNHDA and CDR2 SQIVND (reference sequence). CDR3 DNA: TGTGCCAGTAGTATTAGGGACAACCAAGAGACCCAGTACTTC. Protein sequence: CASSIRDNQETQYF.